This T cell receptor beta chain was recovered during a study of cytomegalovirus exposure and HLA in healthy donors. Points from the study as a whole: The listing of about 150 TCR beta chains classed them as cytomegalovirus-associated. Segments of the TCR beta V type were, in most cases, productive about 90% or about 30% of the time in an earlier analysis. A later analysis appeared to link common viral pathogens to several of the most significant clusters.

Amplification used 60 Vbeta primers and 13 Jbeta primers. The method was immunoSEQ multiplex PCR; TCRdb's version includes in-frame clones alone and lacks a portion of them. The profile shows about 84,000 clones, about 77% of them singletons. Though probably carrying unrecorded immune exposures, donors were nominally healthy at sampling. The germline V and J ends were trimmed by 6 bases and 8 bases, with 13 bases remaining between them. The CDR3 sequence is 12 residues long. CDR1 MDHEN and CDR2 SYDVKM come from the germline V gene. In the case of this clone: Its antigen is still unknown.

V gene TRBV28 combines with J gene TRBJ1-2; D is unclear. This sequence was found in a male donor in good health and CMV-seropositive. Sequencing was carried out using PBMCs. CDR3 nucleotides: TGTGCCAGCAGGGAGGCGGGGTGGGGCTACACCTTC. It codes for CASREAGWGYTF.